A selection of T cell receptor beta chains follows, all from one sample in a study of T-cell reconstitution after alpha-beta-depleted transplantation in children. One entry per CDR3 protein, called by TCRdb with MiXCR from the PCR reads. The table shows 400,000 to 500,000 distinct CDR3 sequences, with roughly 10% occurring only once. Source: PBMCs from the stem cell graft donor, taken from the stem cell graft. The source of these receptors is a human donor who donated a stem cell graft to a child with acute myeloid leukemia. Each CDR3 is given without its conserved first and last residue. The size of a clone is reported for some rows only, either as once, few or many, or as a class for expanded clones.

j_gene: TRBJ2-5
v_gene: TRBV20-1
abundance: few
CDR3aa: SAIRTSGGQETQY

j_gene: TRBJ2-1
v_gene: TRBV12-3/TRBV12-4
abundance: few
CDR3aa: ASSPWGLAGGLF

j_gene: TRBJ2-1
v_gene: TRBV6-1
abundance: few
CDR3aa: ATTPSRGGPTNEQF

j_gene: TRBJ2-2
v_gene: TRBV5-1
abundance: many
CDR3aa: ASSLAGTTNTGELF

j_gene: TRBJ2-5
v_gene: TRBV5-1
abundance: NA
CDR3aa: ASSLGTGDGETQY

j_gene: TRBJ1-2
v_gene: TRBV9
abundance: many
CDR3aa: ASSVEVDSGGIVGGYT

j_gene: TRBJ2-3
v_gene: TRBV20-1
abundance: few
CDR3aa: SARATSGTSKFRTDTQY

j_gene: TRBJ2-5
v_gene: TRBV12-3/TRBV12-4
abundance: few
CDR3aa: ASSYSGGARSKETQY

j_gene: TRBJ1-2
v_gene: TRBV6-1
abundance: NA
CDR3aa: ASRRGTTYWGYT

j_gene: TRBJ2-2
v_gene: TRBV11-2
abundance: NA
CDR3aa: ASRQPGLLTGELF

j_gene: TRBJ2-2
v_gene: TRBV10-3
abundance: few
CDR3aa: AIRADRGLTGELF

j_gene: TRBJ2-1
v_gene: TRBV29-1
abundance: NA
CDR3aa: SVEGAGPYNEQF

j_gene: TRBJ1-1
v_gene: TRBV20-1
abundance: few
CDR3aa: SAREDPNTEAF

j_gene: TRBJ1-6
v_gene: TRBV7-2
abundance: NA
CDR3aa: ASSLSVTYNSPLH

j_gene: TRBJ2-2
v_gene: TRBV20-1
abundance: many
CDR3aa: SAMKGRAGGELF

j_gene: TRBJ1-1
v_gene: TRBV6-2/TRBV6-3
abundance: few
CDR3aa: ASTWTDMNTEAF

j_gene: TRBJ2-3
v_gene: TRBV6-1
abundance: few
CDR3aa: ASTDIPTDTQY

j_gene: TRBJ2-1
v_gene: TRBV5-1
abundance: NA
CDR3aa: ASSLLNPRMNEQF

j_gene: TRBJ2-7
v_gene: TRBV5-1
abundance: few
CDR3aa: ASSPEAGAYEQY

j_gene: TRBJ2-7
v_gene: TRBV20-1
abundance: NA
CDR3aa: SAGLPGTSDYEQY

j_gene: TRBJ2-3
v_gene: TRBV7-8
abundance: NA
CDR3aa: ASSLLSPGTDTQY

j_gene: TRBJ2-1
v_gene: TRBV7-9
abundance: few
CDR3aa: ASSWRYEQF

j_gene: TRBJ2-5
v_gene: TRBV5-5
abundance: NA
CDR3aa: ASSLQLAAQETQY

j_gene: TRBJ2-1
v_gene: TRBV4-1
abundance: few
CDR3aa: ASSLPSGTGGRNEQF

j_gene: TRBJ1-1
v_gene: TRBV5-1
abundance: many
CDR3aa: ASSWGQTNTEAF

j_gene: TRBJ2-1
v_gene: TRBV20-1
abundance: few
CDR3aa: SARGEVAYNEQF

j_gene: TRBJ2-1
v_gene: TRBV3-1
abundance: NA
CDR3aa: ASSQDSPSGRENEQF

j_gene: TRBJ2-5
v_gene: TRBV7-2
abundance: NA
CDR3aa: ASSLQPRGGIQETQY

j_gene: TRBJ1-1
v_gene: TRBV24-1
abundance: many
CDR3aa: ATSDTGDVNTEAF

j_gene: TRBJ2-7
v_gene: TRBV9
abundance: few
CDR3aa: ASSPSGLVEQY

j_gene: TRBJ2-1
v_gene: TRBV7-8
abundance: many
CDR3aa: ASSRGLAGDEQF

j_gene: TRBJ2-7
v_gene: TRBV7-8
abundance: many
CDR3aa: ASSYGTRQSSYEQY

j_gene: TRBJ2-1
v_gene: TRBV9
abundance: NA
CDR3aa: ASSDSLHLNEQF

j_gene: TRBJ2-1
v_gene: TRBV10-3
abundance: few
CDR3aa: AIRTTSGRHGGEQF

j_gene: TRBJ2-3
v_gene: TRBV5-6
abundance: many
CDR3aa: ASSAGLAGITDTQY

j_gene: TRBJ2-3
v_gene: TRBV20-1
abundance: many
CDR3aa: SASAPGGAVITGTDTQY

j_gene: TRBJ2-6
v_gene: TRBV5-5
abundance: many
CDR3aa: ASRPRTELSLT

j_gene: TRBJ2-3
v_gene: TRBV2
abundance: NA
CDR3aa: ASTASGKPDTQY

j_gene: TRBJ2-3
v_gene: TRBV7-8
abundance: few
CDR3aa: ASSLGVAGKDTQY

j_gene: TRBJ1-1
v_gene: TRBV20-1
abundance: NA
CDR3aa: SPGGNTEAF

j_gene: TRBJ2-1
v_gene: TRBV5-1
abundance: NA
CDR3aa: ASSTTSGYYNEQF

j_gene: TRBJ2-7
v_gene: TRBV7-2
abundance: few
CDR3aa: ASSLEAAYEQY

j_gene: TRBJ1-5
v_gene: TRBV4-2
abundance: NA
CDR3aa: ASSHEDTDNQPQH

j_gene: TRBJ2-5
v_gene: TRBV2
abundance: NA
CDR3aa: ASGRGRQETQY

j_gene: TRBJ1-3
v_gene: TRBV2
abundance: few
CDR3aa: ASSQSPSGNTIY

j_gene: TRBJ1-5
v_gene: TRBV20-1
abundance: many
CDR3aa: SARGTGGYQPQH

j_gene: TRBJ1-1
v_gene: TRBV20-1
abundance: few
CDR3aa: SARDLGNLSTEAF

j_gene: TRBJ2-4
v_gene: TRBV7-8
abundance: NA
CDR3aa: ASSLVQTDIQY

j_gene: TRBJ2-1
v_gene: TRBV20-1
abundance: many
CDR3aa: SARAGSYNEQF

j_gene: TRBJ2-5
v_gene: TRBV9
abundance: many
CDR3aa: ASSVEPGRETQY

j_gene: TRBJ2-1
v_gene: TRBV18
abundance: NA
CDR3aa: ASSPGLAGGRLNEQF

j_gene: TRBJ2-3
v_gene: TRBV6-1
abundance: NA
CDR3aa: ASTRMGSSTDTQY

j_gene: TRBJ2-5
v_gene: TRBV5-1
abundance: NA
CDR3aa: ASSLEVTLYKTQY